This is a list of T cell receptor beta chains from one sample in a study of PD-1 blockade in classical Hodgkin lymphoma. Here immunoSEQ multiplex PCR was the method, and the copy in TCRdb shows in-frame clones only, minus some. This table has 15,000 to 17,000 clones, 86% appearing once. The sequencing sample was made of CD4+ T cells from blood. The receptor set was obtained from a human donor with classical Hodgkin lymphoma. CDR3s include the opening cysteine and the closing phenylalanine or tryptophan. Each record gives: J gene, V gene, clone size, D gene, CDR3 protein, CDR3 DNA. A D gene is named only where the DNA matches it firmly. Clone sizes are given selectively: once, few, many, or a class where the clone is expanded.

>TRBJ1-5|TRBV7-9|once|TRBD1
CASSLGDSLSNQPQHF
TGTGCCAGCAGCTTAGGGGACAGCCTTAGCAATCAGCCCCAGCATTTT
>TRBJ2-3|TRBV5-1|-|-
CASSLEKADTQYF
TGCGCCAGCAGCTTGGAGAAGGCAGATACGCAGTATTTT
>TRBJ2-1|TRBV28|-|TRBD2
CASSSPGLAGVNEQFF
TGTGCCAGCAGTTCCCCGGGACTAGCGGGAGTGAATGAGCAGTTCTTC
>TRBJ1-5|TRBV7-6|-|-
CASSLSGGEGQPQHF
TGTGCCAGCAGCTTGTCGGGGGGCGAAGGTCAGCCCCAGCATTTT
>TRBJ1-2|TRBV6-5|-|-
CASSERLGDGYTF
TGTGCCAGCAGTGAACGTTTGGGGGATGGCTACACCTTC
>TRBJ2-3|TRBV12-5|-|TRBD2
CASGYPSGTGDTQYF
TGTGCTAGTGGTTATCCTAGCGGGACTGGAGATACGCAGTATTTT
>TRBJ2-3|TRBV2|once|-
CATQLGGRTDTQYF
TGTGCCACCCAACTCGGGGGTCGTACAGATACGCAGTATTTT
>TRBJ2-2|TRBV11-1|-|TRBD1
CASMGQGVGTGELFF
TGTGCCAGCATGGGCCAGGGGGTTGGCACCGGGGAGCTGTTTTTT
>TRBJ2-1|TRBV7-7|-|-
CASSPMESHNEQFF
TGTGCCAGCAGCCCCATGGAAAGCCACAATGAGCAGTTCTTC
>TRBJ2-3|TRBV30|-|TRBD2
CAWSRTAGGTADTQYF
TGTGCCTGGAGTAGGACAGCGGGAGGAACAGCAGATACGCAGTATTTT
>TRBJ2-2|TRBV16|once|-
CASSQSGHLNTGELFF
TGTGCCAGCAGCCAATCGGGGCACCTGAACACCGGGGAGCTGTTTTTT